These T cell receptor beta chains were read from a single sample in a study of OX40 agonist ivuxolimab in advanced cancers. Assay used: immunoSEQ multiplex PCR; TCRdb lists only in-frame clones, some missing. The sample yields around 150,000 clones, roughly 94% seen once. Specimen: CD4+ or CD8+ T cells sorted from blood, collected in a trial of the OX40 agonist ivuxolimab. Receptor source: an adult with an advanced solid tumor such as melanoma, head and neck, liver or kidney cancer. The CDR3 runs from the conserved cysteine through the conserved F or W. Each record gives: V gene, CDR3 length, D gene, clone size, J gene, CDR3 DNA, CDR3 protein. A D gene is named only where the DNA matches it firmly. A row's size may be missing; if present it is once, few, many or a size class.

TRBV14	15	NA	NA	TRBJ1-4	TGTGCCAGCAGCCAAGTTGCGGGGGGCAAGGGAAAACTGTTTTTT	CASSQVAGGKGKLFF
TRBV5-5	16	NA	NA	TRBJ2-1	TGTGCCAGCAGCTTGGCCCCTAGCGCCGCCTACAATGAGCAGTTCTTC	CASSLAPSAAYNEQFF
TRBV6-6	16	TRBD1	NA	TRBJ1-2	TGTGCCAGCAGCCCAAAAAGGCCAGGGGGCGGCTATGGCTACACCTTC	CASSPKRPGGGYGYTF
TRBV7-9	13	TRBD1	NA	TRBJ1-2	TGTGCCAGCAGCCCAGGGACAGGGTATGGCTACACCTTC	CASSPGTGYGYTF
TRBV4-3	13	NA	NA	TRBJ2-7	TGCGCCAGCAGCCAGCGGTCCGGCTACGAGCAGTACTTC	CASSQRSGYEQYF
TRBV11-2	17	TRBD1	once	TRBJ1-2	TGTGCCAGCAGCCGAAGACAGGGAGAGAATCGTGTCTATGGCTACACCTTC	CASSRRQGENRVYGYTF
TRBV28	15	NA	NA	TRBJ1-2	TGTGCCAGCAGTTTTCGCACCAAGGCTCACTATGGCTACACCTTC	CASSFRTKAHYGYTF
TRBV9	14	NA	NA	TRBJ1-1	TGTGCCAGCAGCTCACGGACGGTGAACACTGAAGCTTTCTTT	CASSSRTVNTEAFF
TRBV10-3	15	NA	NA	TRBJ1-1	TGTGCCATCAGTGAGTCGTCAAAGGGGCGGACTGAAGCTTTCTTT	CAISESSKGRTEAFF
TRBV4-3	15	NA	NA	TRBJ2-7	TGCGCCAGCAGCCAAGATATTGGAGGTTCCTACGAGCAGTACTTC	CASSQDIGGSYEQYF
TRBV19	14	NA	NA	TRBJ1-2	TGTGCCAGTACTCAGACTACCCTCGACTATGGCTACACCTTC	CASTQTTLDYGYTF
TRBV18	13	NA	NA	TRBJ2-5	TGTGCCAGCTCACCACCGAGCCAAGAGACCCAGTACTTC	CASSPPSQETQYF
TRBV9	15	NA	NA	TRBJ2-1	TGTGCCAGCAGTGTGCGTAGCATGGGGCACAATGAGCAGTTCTTC	CASSVRSMGHNEQFF
TRBV7-2	14	NA	few	TRBJ1-1	TGTGCCAGCAGCTTACCGGTCATGAACACTGAAGCTTTCTTT	CASSLPVMNTEAFF
TRBV6-5	10	NA	NA	TRBJ1-2	TGTGCCAGCAGTTACGGTGGCTACACCTTC	CASSYGGYTF
TRBV19	16	NA	NA	TRBJ1-2	TGTGCCAGTAGTATAGACGGGCCAAGCAGTCGCTATGGCTACACCTTC	CASSIDGPSSRYGYTF
TRBV5-1	13	TRBD1	NA	TRBJ1-4	TGCGCCAGCAGCGGCGGACAGGTTGAAAAACTGTTTTTT	CASSGGQVEKLFF
TRBV27	14	NA	NA	TRBJ2-1	TGTGCCAGCAGTTTAGGGACTCGATACAATGAGCAGTTCTTC	CASSLGTRYNEQFF
TRBV4-1	15	TRBD1	NA	TRBJ1-2	TGCGCCAGCAGCCAACCCGGGACAGTAAGCTATGGCTACACCTTC	CASSQPGTVSYGYTF
TRBV25-1	14	TRBD1	NA	TRBJ2-1	TGTGCCAGCAGTGAGCCGACAGGGATTGATGAGCAGTTCTTC	CASSEPTGIDEQFF
TRBV4-1	22	TRBD1	NA	TRBJ2-4	TGCGCCAGCAGCCCTCAAGTCACGCCGGGACAGGGAATCTACTTAGCCAAAAACATTCAGTACTTC	CASSPQVTPGQGIYLAKNIQYF
TRBV5-4	15	TRBD1	NA	TRBJ2-2	TGTGCCAGCAGCTTGGTACAGGGGGCATCCGGGGAGCTGTTTTTT	CASSLVQGASGELFF
TRBV28	13	NA	NA	TRBJ1-1	TGTGCCAGCAGATTTAAAACCCGGGTAGAAGCTTTCTTT	CASRFKTRVEAFF
TRBV11-2	14	TRBD1	NA	TRBJ1-5	TGTGCCAGCAGCTCCGACAGGGGTCAGCAGCCCCAGCATTTT	CASSSDRGQQPQHF
TRBV27	13	NA	NA	TRBJ1-2	TGTGCCAGCAGCGTTGACTCCTTCGGGGGCTACACCTTC	CASSVDSFGGYTF
TRBV7-7	15	TRBD1	NA	TRBJ2-5	TGTGCCAGCAGCTTAGCGGGGACAGGGTTGGAGACCCAGTACTTC	CASSLAGTGLETQYF
TRBV6-1	14	NA	NA	TRBJ2-7	TGTGCCAGCAGTGCCAGGGGGGGGCCTTACGAGCAGTACTTC	CASSARGGPYEQYF
TRBV9	19	NA	NA	TRBJ2-7	TGTGCCAGTCACACCGAGACAGTGGGTATCAAGAGGGTCCCCTACGAGCAGTACTTC	CASHTETVGIKRVPYEQYF
TRBV19	13	NA	NA	TRBJ1-2	TGTGCCAGTAGTAGGACGGGGGACTATGGCTACACCTTC	CASSRTGDYGYTF
TRBV6-1	17	NA	NA	TRBJ2-5	TGTGCCAGCAGTGAAAGAAGTAGCCGAACACGACGGGGAGAGCAGTACTTC	CASSERSSRTRRGEQYF
TRBV6-1	16	NA	NA	TRBJ1-5	TGTGCCAGCAGTGAAATGGCTTCGGCAGGGAATCAGCCCCAGCATTTT	CASSEMASAGNQPQHF
TRBV7-3	13	NA	once	TRBJ2-2	TGTGCCAGCAGCTTAGGGAACACCGGGGAGCTGTTTTTT	CASSLGNTGELFF
TRBV10-3	13	TRBD1	NA	TRBJ2-7	TGTGCCTCCAGACAGGGGTTCGCCTACGAGCAGTACTTC	CASRQGFAYEQYF
TRBV9	16	TRBD2	NA	TRBJ2-1	TGTGCCAGCAGCATAAGACTAGCGGGAGAAGGGGGTGAGCAGTTCTTC	CASSIRLAGEGGEQFF
TRBV4-1	15	TRBD2	NA	TRBJ2-1	TGCGCCAGCAGCCAAGTGGGGGGGTCCTACAATGAGCAGTTCTTC	CASSQVGGSYNEQFF
TRBV6-5	14	TRBD1	NA	TRBJ1-1	TGTGCCAGCAGTTACGGGACAGGGGCTCCTGGGGCTTTCTTT	CASSYGTGAPGAFF
TRBV7-6	18	NA	few	TRBJ2-5	TGTGCCAGCAGCCCAAATTCTCCTGGGGGGGCCCTCCAAGAGACCCAGTACTTC	CASSPNSPGGALQETQYF
TRBV9	16	TRBD1	NA	TRBJ2-3	TGTGCCAGCAGCGTAGATGGGACAGGGGGCACAGATACGCAGTATTTT	CASSVDGTGGTDTQYF
TRBV28	13	NA	NA	TRBJ1-1	TGTGCCAGCAGTCCGGACAAGAACACTGAAGCTTTCTTT	CASSPDKNTEAFF
TRBV4-3	16	NA	NA	TRBJ1-5	TGCGCCAGCAGCCAAGAAACCGGGCAGGGCTTGAAGCCCCAGCATTTT	CASSQETGQGLKPQHF
TRBV27	14	TRBD1	NA	TRBJ2-7	TGTGCCAGCAGTTCGGGGGACAGGGTCAGCGAGCAGTACTTC	CASSSGDRVSEQYF
TRBV6-5	14	TRBD1	NA	TRBJ1-4	TGTGCCAGCAGCACCCCGGGACAGGTTTTGAAACTGTTTTTT	CASSTPGQVLKLFF
TRBV4-1	16	NA	NA	TRBJ1-5	TGCGCCAGCAGCCAAGCCCCGTGGCGGGGCAATCAGCCCCAGCATTTT	CASSQAPWRGNQPQHF
TRBV4-1	14	NA	NA	TRBJ2-7	TGCGCCAGCAGCGAACAAATTACAGCCTACGAGCAGTACTTC	CASSEQITAYEQYF
TRBV10-1	13	NA	NA	TRBJ2-5	TGCGCCAGCAGTGAGGGGGTCCAAGAGACCCAGTACTTC	CASSEGVQETQYF
TRBV14	16	NA	NA	TRBJ1-3	TGTGCCAGCAGCCATGCCCTGCTGGGCTCTGGAAACACCATATATTTT	CASSHALLGSGNTIYF
TRBV19	18	TRBD2	NA	TRBJ2-7	TGTGCCAGTCGTTACCGGGCTAGCGGGGGGTCCTTCTCCTACGAGCAGTACTTC	CASRYRASGGSFSYEQYF
TRBV30	13	NA	NA	TRBJ2-7	TGTGCCTGGACCCCCAGGGTCTCCTACGAGCAGTACTTT	CAWTPRVSYEQYF